This T cell receptor (beta chain) was found in a study of patients and donors after allogeneic stem cell transplantation. Trimming took 3 bases from V and 1 from J, leaving 7 bases between them. Germline-derived CDR1 and CDR2 are SGHDT and YYEEEE. The CDR3 has 14 amino acids. One entry per CDR3 protein results from TCRdb running MiXCR on the RT-PCR reads. The sample includes roughly 190,000 distinct CDR3 sequences, more than 35% of them seen just once. This clonotype has just a few counts. Sequencing input: blood, either unsorted or a sorted T cell fraction (not recorded which). The TCR comes from a human donor who was either an allogeneic HSCT recipient or a stem cell or donor lymphocyte infusion donor (not recorded which). It is not recorded whose cells these are; they may come from a transplant donor. The genes are TRBV5-6 and TRBJ2-2; D might be TRBD2 (6 bases). CDR3 amino acids: CASSWDLNTGELFF. In DNA, the CDR3 is TGTGCCAGCAGCTGGGACTTGAACACCGGGGAGCTGTTTTTT.